This T cell receptor (beta chain) was recorded in a study of blood T cell repertoires in COVID-19 (dated by TCRdb to about 2020). General notes on the study: Samples covering the acute and convalescent phases of COVID-19 were provided by collaborators in the United States, Italy and Spain. The repertoires were released in a freely available public database intended as a resource for research on the immune response to SARS-CoV-2. The dataset comprised deeply sampled blood TCRbeta repertoires from subjects exposed to, actively infected with, or recovered from COVID-19. HLA class I and class II types, where available, came from metadata supplied by the sample provider rather than from assay-based typing. The samples were drawn from the first 160 participants of the ongoing ImmuneRACE study and from more than 1,000 subjects provided by 6 global collaborators. Sample metadata almost always included a de-identified subject ID, COVID-19 status, age in years and sex. The material from the prospective study consisted of cDNA or gDNA derived from T cells, B-cell-depleted T cells, or PBMCs.

The immunoSEQ Assay, a bias-controlled multiplex PCR, was used to amplify TCRbeta CDR3 regions from genomic DNA. Under the source paper's analysis protocol: Nucleated cell counts per sample were estimated from amplification of reference gene primers within the assay. To quantify the absolute abundance of each unique TCRbeta CDR3 rearrangement, sequence reads were collapsed and filtered. For each sample, productive Simpson clonality was calculated as the square root of Simpson's diversity index across productive rearrangements. TCRdb carries this immuneACCESS record with in-frame sequences only. Its versions omit some clonotypes, under half of them owing to an unresolved V gene in the studies checked, with the rest unexplained. Clonal size and the V and J genes are those of that table, whereas D and trimming came from the DNA. Recorded for this sample are around 99,000 clones; 80% to 90% of them occurred a single time. 4% to 6% of the sample belongs to the ten largest clones.

Regarding this clone: Its antigen is unknown. Base qualities were left out, and no much larger clone turns up one base away.

General conclusions and limits of the study: How much clinical and demographic metadata was included differed by source and by participant, and the metadata was provided uncurated.

CDR1 SNHLY and CDR2 FYNNEI were looked up in the germline V gene. The CDR3, cysteine through phenylalanine, is 14 amino acids long. Kept here is only the CDR3 DNA, which spans 42 bases and is read in frame from base 1. Trimming removed 3 bases from V and 0 bases from J, leaving 7 bases between the germline ends. Collaborating institutions collected whole blood in K2EDTA tubes following their own protocols. For TCRbeta analysis, collaborators shipped samples as frozen whole blood, isolated PBMCs, or DNA extracted from either of those sample types. This receptor chain uses TRBV2 and TRBJ2-3; the D gene lacks a confident call. This TCR was recovered from a man aged 35-49 years with active or convalescent COVID-19. The sequencing sample was made of peripheral blood. The CDR3 reads CASSELTSTDTQYF. The DNA reads as follows: TGTGCCAGCAGTGAGTTGACTAGCACAGATACGCAGTATTTT.